Listed below are T cell receptor beta chains from one sample, sequenced in a study of T cell responses to AZD1222 COVID-19 vaccine. Sequencing used immunoSEQ multiplex PCR; TCRdb keeps in-frame clones, though not all of them. The sample holds around 19,000 clones, nearly 90% seen once. The sequences come from peripheral blood, collected 28 days after the second AZD1222 dose. The source is an adult who received the AZD1222 COVID-19 vaccine. CDR3s include the opening cysteine and the closing phenylalanine or tryptophan. The D gene is left open where the match is weak. Where a row states a size, it is once, few, many or the class of an expanded clone; other rows omit it.

size | J | V | D | CDR3 | DNA
once | TRBJ1-2 | TRBV28 | - | CASLGASGYTF | TGTGCCAGCCTGGGGGCGAGTGGCTACACCTTC
- | TRBJ2-7 | TRBV27 | TRBD1 | CASSVDPGQGIHEQYF | TGTGCCAGCAGTGTAGACCCGGGACAGGGGATCCACGAGCAGTACTTC
- | TRBJ1-5 | TRBV19 | - | CASSPPGGWNNQPQHF | TGTGCCAGTAGTCCGCCCGGGGGTTGGAACAATCAGCCCCAGCATTTT
- | TRBJ1-5 | TRBV6-2/TRBV6-3 | TRBD1 | CASSVQTGTDIEPQHF | TGTGCCAGCAGTGTCCAAACCGGGACAGATATCGAGCCCCAGCATTTT
- | TRBJ2-2 | TRBV3-1/TRBV3-2 | - | CASSQDFGGLASTGELFF | TGTGCCAGCAGCCAAGATTTCGGGGGCCTAGCAAGCACCGGGGAGCTGTTTTTT
- | TRBJ1-5 | TRBV5-8 | - | CASSHRSNQPQHF | TGTGCCAGCAGCCACAGGAGTAATCAGCCCCAGCATTTT
- | TRBJ1-1 | TRBV5-1 | - | CASSLERDGAFF | TGCGCCAGCAGCTTGGAGAGGGACGGGGCTTTCTTT
- | TRBJ2-2 | TRBV18 | - | CASSPPNGNGELFF | TGTGCCAGCTCACCACCCAACGGTAACGGGGAGCTGTTTTTT
- | TRBJ2-7 | TRBV24-1 | - | CATSDRARDNNEQYF | TGTGCCACCAGTGATCGCGCTCGGGACAACAACGAGCAGTACTTC
- | TRBJ1-1 | TRBV30 | - | CACQGLTDTEAFF | TGTGCCTGCCAGGGACTTACGGACACTGAAGCTTTCTTT
- | TRBJ1-4 | TRBV6-5 | - | CASSYNHENNEKLFF | TGTGCCAGCAGTTACAATCATGAGAATAATGAAAAACTGTTTTTT
- | TRBJ2-3 | TRBV12-3/TRBV12-4 | - | CASTLMDTQYF | TGTGCCAGCACCCTTATGGATACGCAGTATTTT
- | TRBJ2-1 | TRBV29-1 | TRBD1 | CSVGTGLVNEQFF | TGCAGCGTCGGGACAGGGTTGGTCAATGAGCAGTTCTTC
- | TRBJ2-1 | TRBV7-3 | TRBD2 | CASSLSGTSVHNEQFF | TGTGCCAGCAGCCTTTCCGGGACTAGCGTCCACAATGAGCAGTTCTTC
- | TRBJ1-2 | TRBV28 | - | CASSYREFNGYTF | TGTGCCAGCAGTTACAGGGAGTTCAATGGCTACACCTTC
- | TRBJ2-3 | TRBV29-1 | TRBD2 | CSVEDPFEREGSTDTQYF | TGCAGCGTTGAAGATCCGTTTGAGCGGGAGGGTAGCACAGATACGCAGTATTTT
- | TRBJ1-2 | TRBV20-1 | - | CSASLLFRANYGYTF | TGCAGTGCTAGTCTTTTGTTCAGGGCTAACTATGGCTACACCTTC
- | TRBJ1-6 | TRBV18 | - | CASSPAGVDSPLHF | TGTGCCAGCTCACCGGCAGGGGTAGATTCACCCCTCCACTTT
- | TRBJ2-7 | TRBV2 | - | CASTVADLEQYF | TGTGCCAGCACTGTAGCGGACCTCGAGCAGTACTTC
- | TRBJ2-1 | TRBV3-1/TRBV3-2 | - | CASSQSGPNEQFF | TGTGCCAGCAGCCAATCGGGGCCCAATGAGCAGTTCTTC
medium-sized | TRBJ1-2 | TRBV5-4 | - | CASSPATAGTYGYTF | TGTGCCAGCAGCCCGGCCACGGCCGGAACCTATGGCTACACCTTC
- | TRBJ2-5 | TRBV12-3/TRBV12-4 | - | CASRPMGGAKDF | TGTGCCAGCAGACCCATGGGGGGGGCAAAGGACTTC
- | TRBJ1-1 | TRBV11-2 | - | CASSVGQLNTEAFF | TGTGCCAGCAGCGTAGGACAGTTGAACACTGAAGCTTTCTTT